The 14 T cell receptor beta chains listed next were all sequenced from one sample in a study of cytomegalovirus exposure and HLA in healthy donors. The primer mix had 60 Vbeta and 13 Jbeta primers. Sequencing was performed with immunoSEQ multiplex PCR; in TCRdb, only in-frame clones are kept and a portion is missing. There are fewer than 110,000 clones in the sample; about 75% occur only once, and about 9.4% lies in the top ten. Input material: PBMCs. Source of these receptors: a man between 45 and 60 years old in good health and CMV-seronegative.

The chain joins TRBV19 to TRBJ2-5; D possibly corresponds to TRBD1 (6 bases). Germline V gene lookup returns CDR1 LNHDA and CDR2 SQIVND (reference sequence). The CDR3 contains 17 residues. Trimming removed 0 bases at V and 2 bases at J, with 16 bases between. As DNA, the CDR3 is TGTGCCAGTAGTATAGAGGGCAGGGGCTTCCCACAAGAGACCCAGTACTTC. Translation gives CASSIEGRGFPQETQYF. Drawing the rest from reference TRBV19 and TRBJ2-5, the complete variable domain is DGGITQSPKYLFRKEGQNVTLSCEQNLNHDAMYWYRQDPGQGLRLIYYSQIVNDFQKGDIAEGYSVSREKKESFPLTVTSAQKNPTAFYLCASSIEGRGFPQETQYFGPGTRLLVL.

The CDR3 spells CASSYGLRRAYEQYF. Written as DNA, the CDR3 is TGTGCCAGCAGTTACGGCTTACGGAGGGCCTACGAGCAGTACTTC. This chain joins TRBV6-6 and TRBJ2-7; D possibly corresponds to TRBD2 (6 bases). V lost 2 bases and J 2 bases, leaving 13 bases between the germline ends. This CDR3 region has 15 residues. The germline V gene encodes CDR1 MNHNY and CDR2 SVGAGI (reference sequence).

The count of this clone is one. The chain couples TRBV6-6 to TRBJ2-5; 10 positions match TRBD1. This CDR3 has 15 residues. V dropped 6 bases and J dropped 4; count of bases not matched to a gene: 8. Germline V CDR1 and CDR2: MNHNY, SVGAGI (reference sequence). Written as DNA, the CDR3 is TGTGCCAGCAGGGCCGGACAGGGGGGAGGAGAGACCCAGTACTTC. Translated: CASRAGQGGGETQYF.

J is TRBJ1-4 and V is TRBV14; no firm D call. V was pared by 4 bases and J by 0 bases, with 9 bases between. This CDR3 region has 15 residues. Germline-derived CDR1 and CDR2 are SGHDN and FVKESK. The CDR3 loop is CASSPGGATNEKLFF. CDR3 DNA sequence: TGTGCCAGCAGCCCCGGCGGGGCAACTAATGAAAAACTGTTTTTT. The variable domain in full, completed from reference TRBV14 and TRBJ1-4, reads EAGVTQFPSHSVIEKGQTVTLRCDPISGHDNLYWYRRVMGKEIKFLLHFVKESKQDESGMPNNRFLAERTGGTYSTLKVQPAELEDSGVYFCASSPGGATNEKLFFGSGTQLSVL.

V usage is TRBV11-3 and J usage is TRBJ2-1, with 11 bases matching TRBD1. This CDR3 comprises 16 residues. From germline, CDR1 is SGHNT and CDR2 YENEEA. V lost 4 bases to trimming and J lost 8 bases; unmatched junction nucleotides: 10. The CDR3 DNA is TGTGCCAGCAGCTCTACTGGGACAGGGGGTTCGGATGAGCAGTTCTTC. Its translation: CASSSTGTGGSDEQFF.

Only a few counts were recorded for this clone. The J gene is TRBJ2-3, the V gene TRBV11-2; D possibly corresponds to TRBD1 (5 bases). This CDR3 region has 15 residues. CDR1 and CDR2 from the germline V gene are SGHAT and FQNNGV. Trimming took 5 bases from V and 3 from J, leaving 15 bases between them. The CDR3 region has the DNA TGTGCCAGCAGCATGACAGCGACAGTAACAGATACGCAGTATTTT. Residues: CASSMTATVTDTQYF. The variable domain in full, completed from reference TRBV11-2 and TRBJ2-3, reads EAGVAQSPRYKIIEKRQSVAFWCNPISGHATLYWYQQILGQGPKLLIQFQNNGVVDDSQLPKDRFSAERLKGVDSTLKIQPAKLEDSAVYLCASSMTATVTDTQYFGPGTRLTVL.

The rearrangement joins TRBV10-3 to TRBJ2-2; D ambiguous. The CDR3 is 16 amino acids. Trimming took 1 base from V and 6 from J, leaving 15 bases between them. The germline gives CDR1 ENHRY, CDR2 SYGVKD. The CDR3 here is CAISEFGPGLSGELFF. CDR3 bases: TGTGCCATCAGTGAGTTTGGTCCAGGTTTGTCCGGGGAGCTGTTTTTT.

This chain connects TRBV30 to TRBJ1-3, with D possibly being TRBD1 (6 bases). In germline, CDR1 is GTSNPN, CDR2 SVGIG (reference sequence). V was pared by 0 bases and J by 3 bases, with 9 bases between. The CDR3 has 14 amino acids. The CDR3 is CAWSVTGYGNTIYF. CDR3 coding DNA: TGTGCCTGGAGTGTAACAGGGTATGGAAACACCATATATTTT.

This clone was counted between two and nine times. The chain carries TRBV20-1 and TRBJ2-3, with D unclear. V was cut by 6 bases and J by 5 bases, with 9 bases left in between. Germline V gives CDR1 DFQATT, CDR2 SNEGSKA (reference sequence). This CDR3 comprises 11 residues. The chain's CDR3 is CSARKRDTQYF. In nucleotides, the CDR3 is TGCAGTGCGCGGAAGCGAGATACGCAGTATTTT.

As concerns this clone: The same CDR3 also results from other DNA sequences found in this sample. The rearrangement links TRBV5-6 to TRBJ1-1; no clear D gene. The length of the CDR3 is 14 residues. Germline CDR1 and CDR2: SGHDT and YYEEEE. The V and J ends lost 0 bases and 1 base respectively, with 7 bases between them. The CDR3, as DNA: TGTGCCAGCAGCTTGGGAGTCGAGAACACTGAAGCTTTCTTT. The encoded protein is CASSLGVENTEAFF.

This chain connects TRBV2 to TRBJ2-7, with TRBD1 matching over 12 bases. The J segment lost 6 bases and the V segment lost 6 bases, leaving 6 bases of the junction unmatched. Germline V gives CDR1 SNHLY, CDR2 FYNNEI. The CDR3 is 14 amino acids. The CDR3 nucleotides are TGTGCCAGCAGACCGGGACAGGGGGCGGGCGAGCAGTACTTC. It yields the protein CASRPGQGAGEQYF.

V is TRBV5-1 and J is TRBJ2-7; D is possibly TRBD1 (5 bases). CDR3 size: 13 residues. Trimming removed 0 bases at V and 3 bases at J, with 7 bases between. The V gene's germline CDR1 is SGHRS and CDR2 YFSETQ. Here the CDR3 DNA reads TGCGCCAGCAGCTTGGCCAGGGACTACGAGCAGTACTTC. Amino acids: CASSLARDYEQYF.

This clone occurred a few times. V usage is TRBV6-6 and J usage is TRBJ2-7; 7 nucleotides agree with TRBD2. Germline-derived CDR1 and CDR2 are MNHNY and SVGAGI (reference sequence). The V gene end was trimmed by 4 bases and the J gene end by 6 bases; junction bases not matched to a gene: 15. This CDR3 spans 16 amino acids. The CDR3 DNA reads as TGTGCCAGCAGTTCTCTACCCCCTACGGGGGGACCCGAGCAGTACTTC. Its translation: CASSSLPPTGGPEQYF.

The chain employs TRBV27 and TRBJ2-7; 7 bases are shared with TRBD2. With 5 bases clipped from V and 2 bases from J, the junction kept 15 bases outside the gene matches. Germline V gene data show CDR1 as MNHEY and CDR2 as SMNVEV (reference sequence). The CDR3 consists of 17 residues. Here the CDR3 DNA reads TGTGCCAGCAGTCGCCGTTCGGGGGGAGCGGAAGCCTACGAGCAGTACTTC. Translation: CASSRRSGGAEAYEQYF.